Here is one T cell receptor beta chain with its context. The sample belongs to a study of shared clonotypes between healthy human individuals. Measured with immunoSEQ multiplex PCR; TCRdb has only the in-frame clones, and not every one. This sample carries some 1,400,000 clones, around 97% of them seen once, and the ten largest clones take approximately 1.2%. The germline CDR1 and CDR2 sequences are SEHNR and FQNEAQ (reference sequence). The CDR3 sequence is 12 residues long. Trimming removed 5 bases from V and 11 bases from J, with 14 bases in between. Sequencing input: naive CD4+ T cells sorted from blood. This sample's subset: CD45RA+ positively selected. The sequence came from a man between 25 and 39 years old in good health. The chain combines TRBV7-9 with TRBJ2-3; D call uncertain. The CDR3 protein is CASSTRPYGQYF. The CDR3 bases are TGTGCCAGCAGCACACGTCCGTACGGGCAGTATTTT.